The clone carrying this TCR beta chain came up once. Antigen: not known. Time point meaning: cycle 4 day 1 (C4D1), after 5 to 7 weeks of nivolumab. Autologous stem cell transplantation was followed by relapse in every patient, and brentuximab vedotin exposure varied. The data stem from a study of PD-1 blockade in classical Hodgkin lymphoma. Whole-study results and caveats: Sources of repertoire differences remain undefined, possibly disease activity or prior therapy. Complete responders showed a baseline diversity that resembled the diversity of newly diagnosed patients. Newly diagnosed patients were reported to start with lower TCR diversity than healthy donors. CD4+ TCR diversity climbed significantly by C4D1, unlike CD8+ TCR diversity.

CDR1 and CDR2 from the germline V gene are SGHDT and YYEEEE. The CDR3 runs 16 residues. Trimming shortened V by 3 bases and J by 3 bases, and 18 bases separated the two germline ends. Some clones are missing from TCRdb's copy, which holds only in-frame ones; the method was immunoSEQ multiplex PCR. The sample holds approximately 27,000 clones; roughly 80% are singletons and the top ten take roughly 18%. This chain joins TRBV5-6 and TRBJ1-1; the D gene is possibly TRBD1 (6 bases). The sample in question was peripheral blood mononuclear cells (PBMCs), obtained before the fourth cycle of nivolumab. This receptor was obtained from a human donor with classical Hodgkin lymphoma. The CDR3, as DNA: TGTGCCAGCAGCTCGGGGTTCGGGGAGGGGGACACTGAAGCTTTCTTT. It yields the protein CASSSGFGEGDTEAFF.